A single sample gave rise to the 18 T cell receptor beta chains below, sequenced in a study of Ad26.COV2.S vaccination and SARS-CoV-2 variants. The sample's treatment: around 19 received Ad26.COV2.S at low or high dose, single or two shots; about 5 received placebo; per-sample allocation not given. All samples were drawn on day 63, counting from the first vaccine or placebo injection. Only in-frame clones appear in the TCRdb table, and some are missing; sequencing was by immunoSEQ multiplex PCR. The sample includes about 350,000 clones, approximately 86% of them seen just once. This specimen consisted of peripheral blood, obtained in a trial of Ad26.COV2.S vaccine versus placebo. Every receptor here comes from a person between 18 and 60 years old who received the Ad26.COV2.S COVID-19 vaccine or a placebo.

The DNA for the CDR3 is TGTGCCAGCAGCTCAAAAGGGGAAGAGACCCAGTACTTC. The encoded protein is CASSSKGEETQYF. V is TRBV7-3 and J is TRBJ2-5, with D tentatively TRBD1 (5 bases). The V gene's germline CDR1 is SGHTA and CDR2 FQGTGA. The V and J ends lost 4 bases and 3 bases respectively, with 9 bases between them. This CDR3 is 13 amino acids long.

This chain uses TRBV29-1 with TRBJ2-7; no firm D call. The CDR3 totals 12 residues. Germline V CDR1 and CDR2: SQVTM, ANQGSEA. Trimming pared 6 bases from V and 5 bases from J, leaving 14 bases between. The CDR3 DNA reads TGCAGCGTCAACAGAAACGGCCACGAGCAGTACTTC. This gives the protein CSVNRNGHEQYF.

The J gene is TRBJ2-2, the V gene TRBV12-3 or TRBV12-4; D not resolved. The CDR3 consists of 13 residues. Trimming took 2 bases from V and 1 from J, leaving 2 bases between them. CDR3 coding DNA: TGTGCCAGCAGTTTAATGAACACCGGGGAGCTGTTTTTT. Protein sequence: CASSLMNTGELFF.

The J gene is TRBJ2-5, the V gene TRBV7-2, with D possibly being TRBD2 (7 bases). Trimming pared 5 bases from V and 4 bases from J, leaving 20 bases between. CDR1 is SGHTA, CDR2 FQGNSA, per germline. The CDR3 is 16 amino acids. CDR3: CASSPIWGGAGETQYF. CDR3 nucleotide sequence: TGTGCCAGCAGCCCCATCTGGGGGGGGGCAGGAGAGACCCAGTACTTC.

The chain joins TRBV3-1 (or the pseudogene TRBV3-2) to TRBJ2-2; no reliable D call. V was trimmed by 6 bases and J by 2 bases, leaving 10 bases between them. Looked up from germline, CDR1 is LGHDT and CDR2 is YNNKEL (reference sequence). The CDR3 spans 14 residues. The CDR3 is CASSPNSNTGELFF. CDR3 DNA sequence: TGTGCCAGCAGTCCTAACTCTAACACCGGGGAGCTGTTTTTT.

The chain links TRBV4-3 to TRBJ1-4, with 8 bases fitting TRBD1. Trimming cost V 3 bases and J 5 bases; bases outside gene matches: 8. The CDR3 runs to 16 residues. Germline CDR1 reads LGHNA; CDR2 reads YSLEER. In DNA, the CDR3 is TGCGCCAGCAGCCAGGCCCCGACAGGGGTAAATGAAAAACTGTTTTTT. It specifies CASSQAPTGVNEKLFF.

A single count supports this clone. The chain combines TRBV12-3 or TRBV12-4 with TRBJ1-2, with D hard to call. V lost 6 bases to trimming and J lost 5 bases, with 7 bases between them. CDR3 length: 11 amino acids. CDR3 bases: TGTGCCAGCAGCCGGGCTTATGGCTACACCTTC. It is translated as CASSRAYGYTF.

The genes are TRBV4-3 and TRBJ1-2; the match to TRBD1 covers 9 bases. Per the germline V gene, CDR1 is LGHNA and CDR2 is YSLEER. V gave up 3 bases and J gave up 8 bases; unmatched junction bases: 16. The CDR3 is made up of 17 amino acids. Here the CDR3 reads CASSQDWNRGPMRGYTF. The CDR3 region has the DNA TGCGCCAGCAGCCAGGATTGGAACAGGGGGCCAATGAGAGGCTACACCTTC.

The chain's CDR3 is CASSEFRVATYEQYF. Written as DNA, the CDR3 is TGTGCCAGCAGTGAATTTAGGGTCGCTACCTACGAGCAGTACTTC. V usage is TRBV28 and J usage is TRBJ2-7; D remains ambiguous. The CDR3 has 15 amino acids. Germline-derived CDR1 and CDR2 are MDHEN and SYDVKM. Trimming removed 5 bases from V and 2 bases from J, with 16 bases in between.

The chain is built from TRBV19 and TRBJ1-1; 8 nucleotides align to TRBD1. The V and J ends lost 4 bases and 5 bases, in that order; junction bases with no gene match: 18. Germline V lookup: CDR1 LNHDA, CDR2 SQIVND (reference sequence). The CDR3 covers 18 residues. The CDR3, as DNA: TGTGCCAGTAGTACCACTCAAGGGGCAGGGGGCAGGGGAACTGAAGCTTTCTTT. Its protein product is CASSTTQGAGGRGTEAFF. The complete variable domain, with remaining parts taken from reference TRBV19 and TRBJ1-1, reads DGGITQSPKYLFRKEGQNVTLSCEQNLNHDAMYWYRQDPGQGLRLIYYSQIVNDFQKGDIAEGYSVSREKKESFPLTVTSAQKNPTAFYLCASSTTQGAGGRGTEAFFGQGTRLTVV.

The chain carries TRBV11-2 and TRBJ2-7, with 7 bases that match TRBD2. In germline, CDR1 is SGHAT, CDR2 FQNNGV. CDR3 length: 17 amino acids. The junction had 13 bases not matched to a gene; V was cut back by 1 base and J by 4 bases. The CDR3 nucleotides are TGTGCCAGCAGCTTAGGTAGCGGGTCAATTATTTTGTACGAGCAGTACTTC. Residues: CASSLGSGSIILYEQYF.

This clone was observed a few times. This chain links TRBV6-2 or TRBV6-3 with TRBJ1-2; no clear D. The germline gives CDR1 MNHEY, CDR2 SVGEGT. CDR3 length: 13 residues. The ends were cut back, 5 bases at V and 2 bases at J, with 9 bases in the middle. The CDR3 reads CASSAAGNYGYTF. Written as DNA, the CDR3 is TGTGCCAGCAGTGCCGCAGGAAACTATGGCTACACCTTC.

V is TRBV11-2 and J is TRBJ1-1; D is unresolved. The germline V and J ends were trimmed by 4 bases and 1 base, with 7 bases remaining between them. The germline V gene encodes CDR1 SGHAT and CDR2 FQNNGV. CDR3 length: 13 amino acids. CDR3 loop: CASSSVTNTEAFF. The CDR3 region has the DNA TGTGCCAGCAGCTCCGTTACGAACACTGAAGCTTTCTTT. Filled out from reference TRBV11-2 and TRBJ1-1, the complete variable domain reads EAGVAQSPRYKIIEKRQSVAFWCNPISGHATLYWYQQILGQGPKLLIQFQNNGVVDDSQLPKDRFSAERLKGVDSTLKIQPAKLEDSAVYLCASSSVTNTEAFFGQGTRLTVV.

The rearrangement joins TRBV19 to TRBJ2-7; 7 nucleotides align to TRBD1. The germline V gene encodes CDR1 LNHDA and CDR2 SQIVND (reference sequence). V shed 3 bases, J shed 4 bases, and the junction held 3 bases outside the gene matches. This CDR3 region has 13 residues. CDR3 nucleotide sequence: TGTGCCAGTAGTATGGGGACAGATTACGAGCAGTACTTC. This translates into CASSMGTDYEQYF.

This clone was seen once. This chain uses TRBV7-2 with TRBJ1-4, with D hard to call. Per the germline V gene, CDR1 is SGHTA and CDR2 is FQGNSA. This CDR3 has 17 amino acids. V dropped 1 base and J dropped 4 bases, with 16 bases sitting between them. The CDR3 DNA reads as TGTGCCAGCAGCTTAGATGGCAACGGGGTGATTAATGAAAAACTGTTTTTT. Translated: CASSLDGNGVINEKLFF.

V usage is TRBV5-4 and J usage is TRBJ2-1; 10 positions match TRBD1. The CDR3 extends over 16 amino acids. V trimming: 4 bases; J trimming: 5 bases; junction bases outside the gene matches: 9. Germline V gene lookup returns CDR1 SGHNT and CDR2 YYREEE (reference sequence). The CDR3 region has the DNA TGTGCCAGCAGCCCGTATGACAGGGGGCGGGACAATGAGCAGTTCTTC. Translated: CASSPYDRGRDNEQFF.

The chain couples TRBV7-2 to TRBJ1-6; the match to TRBD1 covers 7 bases. Germline V lookup: CDR1 SGHTA, CDR2 FQGNSA. This CDR3 comprises 15 residues. V lost 2 bases, J lost 5 bases, and 3 bases stayed unmatched. The CDR3 nucleotides read TGTGCCAGCAGCTTAAGACAGGGCCATAATTCACCCCTCCACTTT. Translation: CASSLRQGHNSPLHF.

This chain links TRBV6-2 or TRBV6-3 with TRBJ2-4; D unresolved. Germline V CDR1 and CDR2: MNHEY, SVGEGT. The ends were cut back, 3 bases at V and 5 bases at J, with 8 bases in the middle. The CDR3 has 13 residues. CDR3 sequence reads: CASSYRIENIQYF. The CDR3 nucleotides are TGTGCCAGCAGTTATCGCATCGAAAACATTCAGTACTTC.